This is a list of T cell receptor beta chains from one sample in a study of CD8 T cells in Susac syndrome. One entry per CDR3 protein, called by TCRdb with MiXCR from the immunoSEQ multiplex PCR reads. The profile covers roughly 200,000 distinct CDR3 sequences, with around 94% appearing a single time and 0.099% taken by the ten largest. Sequenced input: CD4+ T cells from PBMCs. These receptors all come from a human donor with Susac syndrome. Both conserved end residues are part of each CDR3.

TRBV12-3/TRBV12-4	TRBJ2-7	CASSPTESYEQYF
TRBV12-3/TRBV12-4	TRBJ1-4	CASSPGRSVLNEKLFF
TRBV20-1	TRBJ2-4	CSARASLRHAKNIQYF
TRBV3-1	TRBJ2-1	CASSQLDRVGNEQFF
TRBV28	TRBJ1-5	CASSLSDQPQHF
TRBV2	TRBJ1-5	CASRRRVTQPQHF
TRBV12-3/TRBV12-4	TRBJ2-5	CASSLPQTQETQYF
TRBV19	TRBJ2-5	CASRSSGRRGTQYF
TRBV3-1	TRBJ2-5	CASSRGTSGGGETQYF
TRBV18	TRBJ1-1	CASSANVGNTEAFF